These 14 T cell receptor beta chains were all obtained from the same sample, sequenced in a study of T cell changes during pregnancy in multiple sclerosis. Assay used: immunoSEQ multiplex PCR; TCRdb lists only in-frame clones, some missing. This table has over 70,000 clones, 90% to 95% appearing once. This material consisted of peripheral blood, taken in the first trimester of pregnancy. The receptors originated from a female donor with multiple sclerosis, enrolled in a pregnancy study.

The chain joins TRBV9 to TRBJ1-3, with TRBD1 as a possible D gene (6 bases). From germline, CDR1 is SGDLS and CDR2 YYNGEE. Trimming took 0 bases from V and 1 from J, leaving 17 bases between them. The CDR3 is 18 amino acids. CDR3 residues: CASSVEGGMGFSGNTIYF. In DNA, the CDR3 is TGTGCCAGCAGCGTAGAAGGGGGAATGGGGTTTTCTGGAAACACCATATATTTT.

The V and J genes are TRBV30 and TRBJ2-4; tentative D call: TRBD1 (6 bases). Germline CDR1 reads GTSNPN; CDR2 reads SVGIG (reference sequence). V shed 4 bases and J shed 0 bases, with 13 bases lying between them. The CDR3 extends over 15 amino acids. CDR3 residues: CAWTTGMLAKNIQYF. CDR3 bases: TGTGCCTGGACCACAGGGATGCTAGCCAAAAACATTCAGTACTTC.

This clone was counted only a few times. V and J are TRBV2 and TRBJ1-6; no reliable D call. The CDR3 is made up of 14 amino acids. Per germline, CDR1 SNHLY and CDR2 FYNNEI. The V gene lost 1 base and the J gene lost 18 bases, with 19 bases spanning the gap. The CDR3 protein is CASSEVEIASLPHF. In DNA form, the CDR3 reads TGTGCCAGCAGTGAAGTTGAAATAGCGAGCCTCCCCCACTTT.

This rearrangement joins TRBV19 to TRBJ1-2; D perhaps matches TRBD1 (5 bases). In germline, CDR1 is LNHDA, CDR2 SQIVND (reference sequence). V was pared by 5 bases and J by 4 bases, with 14 bases between. The CDR3 runs 14 residues. In DNA, the CDR3 is TGTGCCAGTAGTCCGCCTACAGGTTCCTATGGCTACACCTTC. It translates to CASSPPTGSYGYTF. Full variable domain (rest looked up from reference TRBV19 and TRBJ1-2): DGGITQSPKYLFRKEGQNVTLSCEQNLNHDAMYWYRQDPGQGLRLIYYSQIVNDFQKGDIAEGYSVSREKKESFPLTVTSAQKNPTAFYLCASSPPTGSYGYTFGSGTRLTVV.

The chain couples TRBV19 to TRBJ1-2, with D maybe TRBD1 (6 bases). The length of the CDR3 is 14 residues. Germline CDR1 LNHDA, CDR2 SQIVND (reference sequence). V was clipped by 6 bases and J by 0 bases, with 11 bases between them. CDR3 in DNA: TGTGCCAGTAGCCCCTGGGGGCCTAACTATGGCTACACCTTC. This gives the protein CASSPWGPNYGYTF.

The chain joins TRBV27 to TRBJ2-1, with 7 bases aligning to TRBD1. Trimming removed 6 bases from V and 3 bases from J; junction bases left unmatched: 8. Germline V CDR1 and CDR2: MNHEY, SMNVEV (reference sequence). The CDR3 extends over 15 amino acids. The CDR3: CASSPTGQIYNEQFF. CDR3 coding DNA: TGTGCCAGCAGCCCCACGGGACAGATCTACAATGAGCAGTTCTTC.

The chain carries TRBV19 and TRBJ1-2; D is perhaps TRBD1 (6 bases). Germline V gene sequence: CDR1 LNHDA, CDR2 SQIVND (reference sequence). Trimming took off 9 bases at V and 4 bases at J, with 12 bases between the two ends. This CDR3 region has 12 residues. The CDR3 DNA reads as TGTGCCAGCGGGGGAGGGGGCTATGGCTACACCTTC. Amino acids: CASGGGGYGYTF.

The chain recombines TRBV9 with TRBJ1-2, with 9 bases aligning to TRBD1. The CDR3 runs to 17 residues. The V and J ends lost 0 bases and 0 bases, in that order; junction bases with no gene match: 6. Germline loops: CDR1 SGDLS, CDR2 YYNGEE. CDR3 nucleotide sequence: TGTGCCAGCAGCGTAGTTGGGACAGGGAGACCTAACTATGGCTACACCTTC. Its translation is CASSVVGTGRPNYGYTF.

The rearrangement uses TRBV5-1 and TRBJ2-1, with D unclear. CDR1 is SGHRS, CDR2 YFSETQ, per germline. V lost 0 bases, J lost 0 bases, and 7 bases lay in between. CDR3 length equals 15 residues. The CDR3 nucleotides are TGCGCCAGCAGCTTGGCCACTACCTCCTACAATGAGCAGTTCTTC. It translates to CASSLATTSYNEQFF.

The genes are TRBV6-1 and TRBJ2-7, with D uncertain. Germline CDR1 reads MNHNS; CDR2 reads SASEGT. Trimming pared 2 bases from V and 4 bases from J, leaving 9 bases between. This CDR3 region has 13 residues. CDR3 bases: TGTGCCAGCAGTGAATTTCCCCCTTACGAGCAGTACTTC. Protein sequence: CASSEFPPYEQYF.

There are many counts of this clone. The rearrangement links TRBV5-5 to TRBJ2-7; 8 bases align to TRBD1. CDR3 length: 15 residues. V was pared by 7 bases and J by 4 bases, with 13 bases of the junction left unmatched. Per germline, CDR1 SGHKS and CDR2 YYEKEE (reference sequence). The CDR3 sequence: CASGERTGQSYEQYF. The DNA for the CDR3 is TGTGCCAGCGGAGAACGGACAGGGCAGTCATACGAGCAGTACTTC.

The V gene is TRBV9, the J gene TRBJ2-5; perhaps TRBD2 as D (6 bases). The CDR3 is 14 residues long. V lost 0 bases and J 5 bases, leaving 11 bases between the germline ends. Germline V gene data show CDR1 as SGDLS and CDR2 as YYNGEE. The CDR3 DNA follows: TGTGCCAGCAGCGTAGACGGGAGTATGGAGACCCAGTACTTC. Protein sequence: CASSVDGSMETQYF.

V is TRBV9 and J is TRBJ1-4, with 8 bases fitting TRBD1. The J segment lost 7 bases and the V segment lost 2 bases, leaving 10 bases of the junction unmatched. Per the germline V gene, CDR1 is SGDLS and CDR2 is YYNGEE. The CDR3 contains 16 residues. The CDR3 is CASSVGGQGTLEKLFF. In nucleotides, the CDR3 is TGTGCCAGCAGCGTTGGTGGACAGGGTACCCTTGAAAAACTGTTTTTT.

This sequence joins TRBV27 and TRBJ1-1; no firm D call. CDR3 length: 13 residues. V gave up 5 bases and J gave up 0 bases, with 7 bases separating them. Germline V gives CDR1 MNHEY, CDR2 SMNVEV (reference sequence). Here the CDR3 reads CASSRDMNTEAFF. The CDR3 bases are TGTGCCAGCAGTCGAGATATGAACACTGAAGCTTTCTTT.